These 30 T cell receptor beta chains were sequenced from one sample in a study of blood T cell repertoires in COVID-19 (dated by TCRdb to 2020 to 2021). Libraries were built with the immunoSEQ multiplex PCR assay. TCRdb limited this immuneACCESS table to in-frame rearrangements with V and J called. A share of clones is missing; checked studies link under half to unresolved V genes, and the rest is unexplained. The sample table holds about 92,000 clones, of which roughly 85% were seen once. The ten largest clonotypes hold 15% to 20% of the sample. Sequencing input: peripheral blood. These receptors came from a woman in her sixties with COVID-19, enrolled during active disease.

The count of this clone is one. This chain uses TRBV6-5 with TRBJ1-3; 7 bases map to TRBD1. The V gene's germline CDR1 is MNHEY and CDR2 SVGAGI. Trimming cost V 5 bases and J 2 bases; bases outside gene matches: 6. The CDR3 spans 15 residues. The CDR3 protein is CASSLITGAGNTIYF. CDR3 coding DNA: TGTGCCAGCAGTCTGATTACAGGGGCTGGAAACACCATATATTTT.

The chain couples TRBV6-5 to TRBJ2-1; the match to TRBD1 covers 7 bases. This CDR3 has 14 amino acids. Germline V gene lookup returns CDR1 MNHEY and CDR2 SVGAGI. With 6 bases clipped from V and 5 bases from J, the junction kept 7 bases outside the gene matches. The CDR3 DNA sequence: TGTGCCAGCAGAAGACAGGGCGGTAACAATGAGCAGTTCTTC. This translates into CASRRQGGNNEQFF.

This chain joins TRBV7-2 and TRBJ1-3, with D maybe TRBD1 (5 bases). V was clipped by 5 bases and J by 5 bases, with 16 bases between them. The CDR3 is 15 amino acids. The germline gives CDR1 SGHTA, CDR2 FQGNSA. In DNA form, the CDR3 reads TGTGCCAGCAGCCCCCAGACAGTCGCACGAAACACCATATATTTT. Translation gives CASSPQTVARNTIYF.

V usage is TRBV6-5 and J usage is TRBJ1-2; 7 nucleotides match TRBD1. Germline V gene sequence: CDR1 MNHEY, CDR2 SVGAGI. The junction had 4 bases not matched to a gene; V was cut back by 2 bases and J by 4 bases. The CDR3 spans 14 residues. CDR3 amino acids: CASSYTDRRYGYTF. Written as DNA, the CDR3 is TGTGCCAGCAGTTACACGGACAGGCGCTATGGCTACACCTTC.

This clone was counted a few times. CDR3 nucleotides: TGCAGTGCTAGTCTCGGACTAGCGGGGGACACCGGGGAGCTGTTTTTT. Translating gives CSASLGLAGDTGELFF. The chain uses TRBV20-1 and TRBJ2-2, with 13 bases that match TRBD2. Germline CDR1 is DFQATT and CDR2 is SNEGSKA (reference sequence). V shed 3 bases and J 3 bases; nucleotides not matched to a gene: 4. The CDR3 has 16 amino acids.

V gene TRBV28 combines with J gene TRBJ1-5, with a possible D match to TRBD1 (5 bases). The CDR3 has 14 residues. The germline V and J ends were trimmed by 3 bases and 6 bases, with 12 bases remaining between them. In germline, CDR1 is MDHEN, CDR2 SYDVKM. The CDR3 loop reads CASSFDGGGQPQHF. CDR3 bases: TGTGCCAGCAGTTTCGACGGGGGGGGTCAGCCCCAGCATTTT.

V usage is TRBV7-9 and J usage is TRBJ2-2, with D possibly being TRBD1 (6 bases). Germline V gene data show CDR1 as SEHNR and CDR2 as FQNEAQ (reference sequence). Trimming removed 3 bases from V and 0 bases from J, with 11 bases in between. This CDR3 contains 16 residues. DNA for the CDR3: TGTGCCAGCAGCTTGGGTGGACAGCCGAACACCGGGGAGCTGTTTTTT. As protein: CASSLGGQPNTGELFF.

The rearrangement links TRBV2 to TRBJ2-7, with D maybe TRBD1 (5 bases). Germline assignment: CDR1 SNHLY and CDR2 FYNNEI. This CDR3 region has 14 residues. V was shortened by 2 bases and J by 2 bases, with 10 bases between the two germline ends. CDR3 coding DNA: TGTGCCAGCAGTGAATCCCGACAGACCTACGAGCAGTACTTC. It encodes CASSESRQTYEQYF.

CDR3 sequence (DNA): TGTGCCAGCAGTTTTTTGTGGGACAGGTCCACAGATACGCAGTATTTT. Its translation is CASSFLWDRSTDTQYF. The chain uses TRBV7-6 and TRBJ2-3, with 8 bases aligning to TRBD1. J lost 2 bases, V lost 6 bases, and 10 bases had no gene match. The CDR3 has 16 amino acids. Germline-derived CDR1 and CDR2 are SGHVS and FNYEAQ.

The rearrangement joins TRBV5-1 to TRBJ2-6; a possible D gene is TRBD1 (6 bases). V lost 4 bases and J 2 bases, leaving 16 bases between the germline ends. Per the germline V gene, CDR1 is SGHRS and CDR2 is YFSETQ. The length of the CDR3 is 17 residues. The CDR3 region is CASSHKNTGPGANVLTF. The CDR3, as DNA: TGCGCCAGCAGCCACAAAAATACAGGGCCTGGGGCCAACGTCCTGACTTTC.

CDR3 DNA sequence: TGTGCCAGCAGTGAACCCTGGCAGGGGGCTTATGGCTACACCTTC. This gives the protein CASSEPWQGAYGYTF. V is TRBV6-1 and J is TRBJ1-2, with 8 nucleotides matching TRBD1. The CDR3 is 15 residues long. In germline, CDR1 is MNHNS, CDR2 SASEGT. With V trimmed by 2 bases and J by 5 bases, 7 bases remained unmatched.

This chain uses TRBV6-2 or TRBV6-3 with TRBJ1-2; D may be TRBD1 (6 bases). Trimming pared 0 bases from V and 4 bases from J, leaving 18 bases between. There are 17 residues in the CDR3. Germline CDR1 and CDR2: MNHEY and SVGEGT. CDR3 sequence reads: CASSYSALGDIAYGYTF. The CDR3 bases are TGTGCCAGCAGTTACTCGGCCTTAGGGGACATCGCCTATGGCTACACCTTC.

This clone was seen only a few times. The chain combines TRBV7-9 with TRBJ2-7; 7 nucleotides agree with TRBD1. The CDR3 contains 13 residues. With V trimmed by 6 bases and J by 3 bases, 5 bases remained unmatched. Germline-derived CDR1 and CDR2 are SEHNR and FQNEAQ (reference sequence). The CDR3 region has the DNA TGTGCCAGCAGGCCCCGGGACAGCTACGAGCAGTACTTC. It translates to CASRPRDSYEQYF.

The rearrangement links TRBV3-1 (or the pseudogene TRBV3-2) to TRBJ1-2, with 9 positions matching TRBD1. Germline CDR1 reads LGHDT; CDR2 reads YNNKEL (reference sequence). V lost 8 bases, J lost 3 bases, and 16 bases stayed unmatched. The CDR3 covers 17 residues. CDR3 coding DNA: TGTGCCAGCCTCCAAGTAAACAGGGGGCGCGGCGACTATGGCTACACCTTC. Amino acids: CASLQVNRGRGDYGYTF.

The chain joins TRBV19 to TRBJ1-1, with D unresolved. The germline V and J ends were trimmed by 3 bases and 4 bases, with 9 bases remaining between them. Germline-derived CDR1 and CDR2 are LNHDA and SQIVND (reference sequence). There are 13 residues in the CDR3. CDR3 sequence: CASSIGGFTEAFF. CDR3 bases: TGTGCCAGTAGTATCGGCGGTTTCACTGAAGCTTTCTTT.

The V call is TRBV5-1, the J call TRBJ1-3; 7 positions match TRBD1. In germline, CDR1 is SGHRS, CDR2 YFSETQ. Germline trimming cut 0 bases from V and 3 bases from J; bases unmatched to any gene: 3. This CDR3 has 15 residues. CDR3 in amino acids: CASSLGTGGGNTIYF. As DNA, the CDR3 is TGCGCCAGCAGCTTGGGGACAGGAGGTGGAAACACCATATATTTT.

The CDR3 DNA follows: TGTGCCAGCAGCCAAGAGAGCAGGGAACCAACGAGCACCGGGGAGCTGTTTTTT. This encodes CASSQESREPTSTGELFF. The genes are TRBV3-1 (or the pseudogene TRBV3-2) and TRBJ2-2; D is perhaps TRBD1 (5 bases). This CDR3 contains 18 residues. Trimming left V 0 bases short and J 4 bases short, with 18 bases between. Germline lookup yields CDR1 LGHDT and CDR2 YNNKEL (reference sequence).

The genes are TRBV29-1 and TRBJ2-6; the match to TRBD2 covers 8 bases. The J segment lost 0 bases and the V segment lost 6 bases, leaving 10 bases of the junction unmatched. Germline V gives CDR1 SQVTM, CDR2 ANQGSEA. The CDR3 has 17 residues. The CDR3 DNA reads TGCAGCGTCGCCGGGGGGGGCTGGAGCTCTGGGGCCAACGTCCTGACTTTC. It specifies CSVAGGGWSSGANVLTF.

The chain carries TRBV7-2 and TRBJ2-3, with 7 bases identical to TRBD1. J gave up 2 bases and V 4 bases, and 6 bases lay outside the gene matches. CDR3 size: 15 residues. Per germline, CDR1 SGHTA and CDR2 FQGNSA. The CDR3 is CASSSQTGHTDTQYF. The CDR3, as DNA: TGTGCCAGCAGCTCCCAGACAGGGCACACAGATACGCAGTATTTT.

The chain is built from TRBV11-2 and TRBJ2-1, with D possibly TRBD2 on 7 matching bases. With 3 bases removed from V and 6 bases from J, the gap between germline ends came to 18 bases. In germline, CDR1 is SGHAT, CDR2 FQNNGV. The CDR3 contains 16 residues. CDR3 nucleotides: TGTGCCAGCAGCTTTCTCCGGGGGGCCTCTTCCAATGAGCAGTTCTTC. This codes for CASSFLRGASSNEQFF.

The J gene is TRBJ2-3, the V gene TRBV7-6; 10 positions agree with TRBD2. The CDR3 loop spans 15 amino acids. Germline assignment: CDR1 SGHVS and CDR2 FNYEAQ. J was trimmed by 7 bases and V by 5 bases; bases with no gene match: 9. CDR3 residues: CASSRSGGASNTQYF. The CDR3 DNA follows: TGTGCCAGCAGCCGAAGCGGGGGGGCCTCAAATACGCAGTATTTT.

The genes are TRBV6-6 and TRBJ1-6, with D hard to call. Per germline, CDR1 MNHNY and CDR2 SVGAGI (reference sequence). Trimming removed 2 bases at V and 7 bases at J, with 9 bases between. This CDR3 is 14 amino acids long. CDR3 sequence (DNA): TGTGCCAGCAGTTACGCAGGTTCCAATTCACCCCTCCACTTT. Residues: CASSYAGSNSPLHF.

The V call is TRBV5-6, the J call TRBJ2-7; D is undetermined. The CDR3 contains 12 residues. With 4 bases removed from V and 2 bases from J, the gap between germline ends came to 7 bases. The germline V gene encodes CDR1 SGHDT and CDR2 YYEEEE. The CDR3 is CASSINTYEQYF. The CDR3, as DNA: TGTGCCAGCAGCATTAACACCTACGAGCAGTACTTC.

As for this clone: At one of its ends the junction is not consistent with the germline gene, which may arise from a read error. V gene TRBV5-4 combines with J gene TRBJ1-1, with 11 bases that match TRBD1. This CDR3 spans 14 amino acids. Germline V CDR1 and CDR2: SGHNT, YYREEE (reference sequence). The CDR3 reads CASSFMGQGVGWSF. Here the CDR3 DNA reads TGTGCCAGCAGCTTTATGGGACAGGGGGTCGGCTGGTCGTTT.

Concerning this clone itself: The germline gene is not matched at one end of the junction; a read error may be the cause. The chain joins TRBV6-6 to TRBJ2-7; D might be TRBD2 (6 bases). CDR1 is MNHNY, CDR2 SVGAGI, per germline (reference sequence). This CDR3 is built from 14 residues. As DNA, the CDR3 is TGTGCCAGCAGTTTCAACCCCTGGGATACTAGCAGTAAGTTC. Protein sequence: CASSFNPWDTSSKF.

The chain has TRBV5-1 and TRBJ2-2; no clear D. The CDR3 is 13 amino acids. CDR1 is SGHRS, CDR2 YFSETQ, per germline. V lost 3 bases, J lost 1 base, and 4 bases lay in between. This CDR3 is CASSYLNTGELFF. The DNA for the CDR3 is TGCGCCAGCAGCTACTTGAACACCGGGGAGCTGTTTTTT.

The rearrangement links TRBV19 to TRBJ2-3; 14 bases agree with TRBD2. The CDR3 runs 16 residues. CDR1 and CDR2 from the germline V gene are LNHDA and SQIVND (reference sequence). V shed 3 bases and J 5 bases; nucleotides not matched to a gene: 4. The CDR3 protein is CASSIGLAGGKDTQYF. CDR3 bases: TGTGCCAGTAGTATCGGACTAGCGGGGGGTAAAGATACGCAGTATTTT.

The chain carries TRBV6-5 and TRBJ2-1, with D possibly matching TRBD1 (7 bases). Trimming took 7 bases from V and 6 from J, leaving 19 bases between them. Germline V gene sequence: CDR1 MNHEY, CDR2 SVGAGI. This CDR3 spans 15 amino acids. The CDR3 spells CASIPGTAGANEQFF. As DNA, the CDR3 is TGTGCCAGCATACCCGGGACAGCGGGCGCCAATGAGCAGTTCTTC.

V is TRBV7-9 and J is TRBJ2-3; possible D gene TRBD2, 6 bases. CDR1 SEHNR and CDR2 FQNEAQ come from the germline V gene (reference sequence). CDR3 length: 16 amino acids. Trimming removed 4 bases at V and 1 base at J, with 15 bases between. DNA for the CDR3: TGTGCCAGCAGCTGGCCGGCGGGCGGGGGCACAGATACGCAGTATTTT. It specifies CASSWPAGGGTDTQYF.

The chain carries TRBV6-5 and TRBJ1-4; D is possibly TRBD1 (6 bases). Germline V gene sequence: CDR1 MNHEY, CDR2 SVGAGI. The V end lost 8 bases, the J end lost 6 bases, and 13 bases lay between the germline ends. This CDR3 region has 13 residues. The CDR3 DNA reads TGTGCCAGCGGACTCCGGACAGATGAAAAACTGTTTTTT. Translating it yields CASGLRTDEKLFF.